The rows below give T cell receptor beta chains drawn from one sample of a study of T cells after posttransplantation cyclophosphamide. The data were produced by immunoSEQ multiplex PCR, yet TCRdb's version contains in-frame clones alone and is incomplete. This repertoire holds under 25,000 clones, and none appear only once. Sequenced sample: PBMCs. The receptors derive from a woman aged 55-70 years in good health, CMV-negative, and a related stem cell transplant donor. Both conserved end residues are trimmed from each CDR3. Clone size is given for some rows only: seen once, a few or many times, or a class if the clone is expanded.

j_gene: TRBJ2-1
abundance: many
v_gene: TRBV6-1
CDR3aa: ASKTGNSYNEQF

j_gene: TRBJ1-4
abundance: many
v_gene: TRBV29-1
CDR3aa: SFSRDTFGQGEKLF

j_gene: TRBJ1-6
abundance: many
v_gene: TRBV6-5
CDR3aa: ASSFRQGASPLH

j_gene: TRBJ2-5
abundance: many
v_gene: TRBV9
CDR3aa: ASSEVGGETQY

j_gene: TRBJ2-2
abundance: many
v_gene: TRBV6-5
CDR3aa: ASSILGGGTGELF

j_gene: TRBJ2-2
abundance: many
v_gene: TRBV5-4
CDR3aa: ASSLGTSGSTGELF

j_gene: TRBJ1-3
abundance: many
v_gene: TRBV4-2
CDR3aa: ASSQVERNTIY

j_gene: TRBJ1-1
abundance: NA
v_gene: TRBV5-6
CDR3aa: ASSLGRLAGAEAF

j_gene: TRBJ2-5
abundance: few
v_gene: TRBV7-9
CDR3aa: ASSPPPSRGARTQTQY

j_gene: TRBJ2-2
abundance: many
v_gene: TRBV19
CDR3aa: ASSQARATGELF

j_gene: TRBJ2-5
abundance: NA
v_gene: TRBV19
CDR3aa: ASRASGIAETQY

j_gene: TRBJ2-5
abundance: many
v_gene: TRBV11-2
CDR3aa: ASSLAVTETQY

j_gene: TRBJ2-2
abundance: many
v_gene: TRBV7-9
CDR3aa: ASTFSAGKGSTGELF

j_gene: TRBJ2-2
abundance: many
v_gene: TRBV6-5
CDR3aa: ASSYVQANTGELF

j_gene: TRBJ1-5
abundance: many
v_gene: TRBV6-4
CDR3aa: ASSDPDRGHSNQPQH

j_gene: TRBJ2-1
abundance: NA
v_gene: TRBV4-1
CDR3aa: ASSHNNEQF

j_gene: TRBJ2-3
abundance: few
v_gene: TRBV6-6
CDR3aa: ASSYDNTQY

j_gene: TRBJ1-5
abundance: many
v_gene: TRBV19
CDR3aa: ASNGEHRGQPQH

j_gene: TRBJ2-3
abundance: few
v_gene: TRBV5-1
CDR3aa: ASSLGQGSTDTQY

j_gene: TRBJ1-1
abundance: many
v_gene: TRBV11-2
CDR3aa: ASSLRSDTEAF

j_gene: TRBJ2-7
abundance: many
v_gene: TRBV4-1
CDR3aa: ASSQRLAGVISGEQY

j_gene: TRBJ2-1
abundance: many
v_gene: TRBV2
CDR3aa: ASIRSSAGNEQF

j_gene: TRBJ1-5
abundance: many
v_gene: TRBV7-2
CDR3aa: ASSLGGQGGPQH

j_gene: TRBJ2-5
abundance: few
v_gene: TRBV9
CDR3aa: ASSVGGDRGRETQY

j_gene: TRBJ2-3
abundance: NA
v_gene: TRBV29-1
CDR3aa: SVVFPAGGHTDTQY

j_gene: TRBJ2-5
abundance: many
v_gene: TRBV10-1
CDR3aa: ARPGQGQETQY

j_gene: TRBJ1-1
abundance: many
v_gene: TRBV27
CDR3aa: ASSRGTDRGLNTEAF

j_gene: TRBJ1-4
abundance: many
v_gene: TRBV4-3
CDR3aa: ASSRGTANEKLF

j_gene: TRBJ1-5
abundance: many
v_gene: TRBV28
CDR3aa: ASSSAGTGDQPQH

j_gene: TRBJ2-5
abundance: many
v_gene: TRBV1
CDR3aa: TSSQVPGTSPQETQY

j_gene: TRBJ2-1
abundance: NA
v_gene: TRBV7-3
CDR3aa: ASSLMLAGGRDEQF

j_gene: TRBJ2-7
abundance: many
v_gene: TRBV9
CDR3aa: ASSVAYRQGVAEQY

j_gene: TRBJ2-4
abundance: many
v_gene: TRBV10-1
CDR3aa: ASSNRHTLAKNIQY

j_gene: TRBJ2-7
abundance: many
v_gene: TRBV7-2
CDR3aa: ASSSTLGLAYEQY

j_gene: TRBJ2-2
abundance: many
v_gene: TRBV7-3
CDR3aa: ASSLIGGSNTGELF

j_gene: TRBJ1-4
abundance: many
v_gene: TRBV6-5
CDR3aa: ASSFSWLATNEKLF

j_gene: TRBJ1-4
abundance: many
v_gene: TRBV19
CDR3aa: AGGGGFDEKLF

j_gene: TRBJ1-6
abundance: many
v_gene: TRBV19
CDR3aa: ASSITRQRTNSPLH

j_gene: TRBJ2-5
abundance: many
v_gene: TRBV29-1
CDR3aa: SVATGVGETQY

j_gene: TRBJ1-3
abundance: many
v_gene: TRBV19
CDR3aa: ASRRGESVSGNTIY

j_gene: TRBJ1-5
abundance: many
v_gene: TRBV7-9
CDR3aa: ASSPAGNQPQH

j_gene: TRBJ2-2
abundance: many
v_gene: TRBV5-4
CDR3aa: ASSTGQGAGELF

j_gene: NA
abundance: NA
v_gene: TRBV4-1
CDR3aa: ASSQDPGQGAYEQY

j_gene: TRBJ2-2
abundance: many
v_gene: TRBV19
CDR3aa: ASGRGSGELF

j_gene: NA
abundance: few
v_gene: TRBV2
CDR3aa: ASSEEFSDYYEQY

j_gene: TRBJ2-1
abundance: few
v_gene: TRBV7-9
CDR3aa: ASSLAGRTSGINNEQF

j_gene: TRBJ1-3
abundance: many
v_gene: TRBV6-5
CDR3aa: ASSPWGGQGNTIY

j_gene: TRBJ1-1
abundance: many
v_gene: TRBV6-1
CDR3aa: ASSEGGTGGTEAF

j_gene: TRBJ1-2
abundance: few
v_gene: TRBV30
CDR3aa: AWSVGSHDGYT

j_gene: TRBJ1-5
abundance: many
v_gene: TRBV10-3
CDR3aa: AISESMGQQPQH

j_gene: TRBJ1-2
abundance: many
v_gene: TRBV7-6
CDR3aa: ASSSLGTGTDGYT

j_gene: TRBJ1-3
abundance: many
v_gene: TRBV19
CDR3aa: GASGTSGNTIY

j_gene: TRBJ2-7
abundance: many
v_gene: TRBV5-5
CDR3aa: ASSLLAGVHEQY

j_gene: TRBJ1-1
abundance: many
v_gene: TRBV2
CDR3aa: ASRIQGASTEAF

j_gene: TRBJ2-3
abundance: few
v_gene: TRBV6-5
CDR3aa: ASSYKRGPGDTQY

j_gene: TRBJ1-2
abundance: NA
v_gene: TRBV9
CDR3aa: ASSSGGGNYGYT

j_gene: TRBJ1-5
abundance: NA
v_gene: TRBV28
CDR3aa: ASSSYGSNQPQH

j_gene: TRBJ2-5
abundance: many
v_gene: TRBV5-4
CDR3aa: ASSFAEEETQY

j_gene: TRBJ2-7
abundance: many
v_gene: TRBV5-1
CDR3aa: ASSLGGPAVQY